This passage covers 21 T cell receptor beta chains from one sample sequenced in a study of spatial heterogeneity in lung cancer. A single record per CDR3 protein comes from TCRdb applying MiXCR to the 5' RACE reads. In the table there are 40,000 to 55,000 distinct CDR3 sequences, roughly an eighth of which are singletons. Documented time point: sample taken at primary tumor resection. Sequencing of whole RNA from tumor, nontumor lung or frozen PBMC involved no sorting. The sample in question was PBMCs, obtained at surgery. The receptors originated from a male donor with early-stage non-small cell lung cancer.

CDR3 coding DNA: TGCAGTGCTAGTGTTAGCGGGAACACCGGGGAGCTGTTTTTT. It encodes CSASVSGNTGELFF. This chain links TRBV20-1 with TRBJ2-2, with D possibly TRBD2 on 6 matching bases. This CDR3 contains 14 residues. Germline lookup yields CDR1 DFQATT and CDR2 SNEGSKA (reference sequence). With 3 bases removed from V and 1 base from J, the gap between germline ends came to 9 bases.

This clonotype was seen repeatedly, ten times or more. The chain has TRBV7-2 and TRBJ1-5, with a tentative D call TRBD1 (5 bases). Germline V gene data show CDR1 as SGHTA and CDR2 as FQGNSA. The CDR3 has 14 residues. Trimming took 1 base from V and 7 from J, leaving 11 bases between them. The CDR3: CASSLVGVGQPQHF. The CDR3 DNA reads TGTGCCAGCAGCTTAGTAGGGGTCGGACAGCCCCAGCATTTT.

This clonotype turned up a few times. This chain connects TRBV24-1 to TRBJ2-3; D tentatively reads TRBD1 or TRBD2 (6 bases each). Trimming stripped 2 bases from V and 1 base from J, with 9 bases between. CDR3 length: 15 amino acids. Looked up from germline, CDR1 is KGHDR and CDR2 is SFDVKD. The CDR3 region is CATSDSGEGTDTQYF. The CDR3 DNA sequence: TGTGCCACCAGTGATTCAGGGGAGGGCACAGATACGCAGTATTTT.

This clonotype has more than one count but fewer than ten. The chain uses TRBV7-2 and TRBJ2-1; 9 positions match TRBD2. The CDR3 loop spans 14 amino acids. Germline V CDR1 and CDR2: SGHTA, FQGNSA. Germline trimming cut 5 bases from V and 5 bases from J; bases unmatched to any gene: 4. CDR3 residues: CASSRRLADNEQFF. The CDR3 DNA sequence: TGTGCCAGCAGCCGAAGACTAGCGGACAATGAGCAGTTCTTC.

The gene calls are TRBV10-3 and TRBJ1-6, with 9 bases matching TRBD1. There are 13 residues in the CDR3. Losses at the gene ends were 10 bases for V and 6 bases for J; bases not matched to a gene: 4. Germline V gene data show CDR1 as ENHRY and CDR2 as SYGVKD. CDR3 in DNA: TGTGCCACTGACAGGGGGGGTAATTCACCCCTCCACTTT. Translation gives CATDRGGNSPLHF.

This clonotype was observed many times. The rearrangement links TRBV5-1 to TRBJ1-2, with D possibly TRBD1 on 5 matching bases. Germline lookup yields CDR1 SGHRS and CDR2 YFSETQ. Trimming removed 0 bases at V and 4 bases at J, with 13 bases between. This CDR3 is 15 amino acids long. The CDR3 protein is CASSLEAGRVYGYTF. The CDR3 DNA reads as TGCGCCAGCAGCTTGGAAGCAGGGCGGGTCTATGGCTACACCTTC. Full variable domain (remainder filled in from reference TRBV5-1 and TRBJ1-2): KAGVTQTPRYLIKTRGQQVTLSCSPISGHRSVSWYQQTPGQGLQFLFEYFSETQRNKGNFPGRFSGRQFSNSRSEMNVSTLELGDSALYLCASSLEAGRVYGYTFGSGTRLTVV.

This chain links TRBV20-1 with TRBJ2-7; no clear D. This CDR3 is 14 amino acids long. V was shortened by 0 bases and J by 2 bases, with 11 bases between the two germline ends. In germline, CDR1 is DFQATT, CDR2 SNEGSKA (reference sequence). The CDR3 sequence is CSARDLAGTYEQYF. In DNA form, the CDR3 reads TGCAGTGCTAGAGATTTGGCAGGTACCTACGAGCAGTACTTC.

In regard to this clonotype: This may be a read error, as it is one base from a much larger clone. The V gene is TRBV27, the J gene TRBJ2-5; D remains unclear. Between the trimmed V and J ends, which lost 3 bases and 5 bases, there was a span of 10 bases. The CDR3 has 13 amino acids. Germline V gene sequence: CDR1 MNHEY, CDR2 SMNVEV (reference sequence). The CDR3 sequence is CASSLTRQETQYF. CDR3 nucleotides: TGTGCCAGCAGTTTGACTCGCCAGGAGACCCAGTACTTC.

This clonotype has ten or more counts. The chain has TRBV29-1 and TRBJ2-2, with D perhaps given as TRBD1 or TRBD2 (5 bases each). CDR1 and CDR2 from the germline V gene are SQVTM and ANQGSEA. The CDR3 is 13 residues long. Between the trimmed V and J ends, which lost 4 bases and 4 bases, there was a span of 10 bases. The CDR3, as DNA: TGCAGCGTTGGCTACGGGACCACCGGGGAGCTGTTTTTT. As protein: CSVGYGTTGELFF.

This clonotype was seen only a few times. The chain uses TRBV6-5 and TRBJ2-5, with D hard to call. The V gene lost 8 bases and the J gene lost 2 bases, with 18 bases spanning the gap. The CDR3 length is 15 residues. Germline CDR1 and CDR2: MNHEY and SVGAGI. In DNA, the CDR3 is TGTGCCAGCTCGCGAGCCCGCCAGTCTCAAGAGACCCAGTACTTC. This codes for CASSRARQSQETQYF.

This clonotype was detected a few times. The rearrangement uses TRBV9 and TRBJ2-3; 12 bases are shared with TRBD2. CDR3 size: 15 residues. Germline values: CDR1 SGDLS, CDR2 YYNGEE. Losses at the gene ends were 5 bases for V and 6 bases for J; bases not matched to a gene: 7. The CDR3 bases are TGTGCCAGCAGTGGAGCCGGGACTAGCGGGGATACGCAGTATTTT. It encodes CASSGAGTSGDTQYF. The full variable domain, its missing parts supplied by reference TRBV9 and TRBJ2-3, is DSGVTQTPKHLITATGQRVTLRCSPRSGDLSVYWYQQSLDQGLQFLIQYYNGEERAKGNILERFSAQQFPDLHSELNLSSLELGDSALYFCASSGAGTSGDTQYFGPGTRLTVL.

This clonotype was recorded many times. This chain links TRBV27 with TRBJ2-4; a weak D match, TRBD1 (6 bases). V dropped 5 bases and J dropped 9 bases, with 11 bases sitting between them. The germline V gene encodes CDR1 MNHEY and CDR2 SMNVEV (reference sequence). The CDR3 covers 12 residues. CDR3 region: CASSRTEGIQYF. CDR3 in DNA: TGTGCCAGCAGTAGGACAGAGGGCATTCAGTACTTC.

This clonotype has at least ten counts. V usage is TRBV27 and J usage is TRBJ1-1; D unresolved. This CDR3 spans 13 amino acids. The germline V gene has CDR1 MNHEY and CDR2 SMNVEV (reference sequence). Trimming removed 6 bases from V and 0 bases from J, with 8 bases in between. Here the CDR3 DNA reads TGTGCCAGCAGCTGGAGCGTGAACACTGAAGCTTTCTTT. This encodes CASSWSVNTEAFF.

This clonotype was seen more than once but under ten times. The chain uses TRBV11-3 and TRBJ2-1, with D possibly called TRBD1 or TRBD2 (5 bases each). In germline, CDR1 is SGHNT, CDR2 YENEEA. This CDR3 is 15 amino acids long. Between the trimmed V and J ends, which lost 4 bases and 0 bases, there was a span of 10 bases. The chain's CDR3 is CASSSGGPSYNEQFF. CDR3 nucleotide sequence: TGTGCCAGCAGCTCTGGGGGACCCTCCTACAATGAGCAGTTCTTC.

The V call is TRBV2, the J call TRBJ2-3; D uncertain. V was trimmed by 8 bases and J by 0 bases, leaving 15 bases between them. The CDR3 is 15 residues long. Germline CDR1 is SNHLY and CDR2 is FYNNEI. CDR3 in DNA: TGTGCCAGCGCTCCCCGGCGGTCTAGCACAGATACGCAGTATTTT. This codes for CASAPRRSSTDTQYF.

The J gene is TRBJ2-3, the V gene TRBV12-3 or TRBV12-4, with D perhaps TRBD2 (7 bases). V lost 5 bases and J lost 6, with 24 bases in between. The CDR3 extends over 17 amino acids. The CDR3: CASSPGTGTPGGDTQYF. CDR3 DNA: TGTGCCAGCAGTCCGGGAACCGGGACACCCGGGGGGGATACGCAGTATTTT.

This clonotype was recorded many times. This chain's CDR3 is CSVRRDSSYEQYF. The CDR3 DNA reads TGCAGCGTGCGCCGGGACAGTTCCTACGAGCAGTACTTC. The chain is built from TRBV29-1 and TRBJ2-7, with TRBD1 matching 7 bases. The ends lost 6 bases at V and 1 base at J; junction bases unmatched: 6. Germline CDR1 reads SQVTM; CDR2 reads ANQGSEA. There are 13 residues in the CDR3.

In this sample, this clonotype turned up many times. V and J are TRBV15 and TRBJ2-3; TRBD2 is a possible D gene (6 bases). There are 13 residues in the CDR3. Deletions cut 8 bases from V and 5 bases from J, with 14 bases between. Germline V CDR1 and CDR2: LNHNV, YYDKDF (reference sequence). The CDR3 DNA reads as TGTGCCACCGGGAGGCCGGGGGTAGATACGCAGTATTTT. It codes for CATGRPGVDTQYF.

The chain couples TRBV11-2 to TRBJ2-7; TRBD2 is a possible D gene (6 bases). The CDR3 consists of 14 residues. V was clipped by 0 bases and J by 2 bases, with 8 bases between them. The germline V gene has CDR1 SGHAT and CDR2 FQNNGV. The CDR3 DNA sequence: TGTGCCAGCAGCTTAGATCGACTAGCCTACGAGCAGTACTTC. It is translated as CASSLDRLAYEQYF.

In its sample, this clonotype was seen once. V and J are TRBV4-1 and TRBJ1-2; the D is unclear. Germline values: CDR1 MGHRA, CDR2 YSYEKL. The V end was cut by 2 bases, the J end by 4 bases, with 14 bases between. There are 15 residues in the CDR3. CDR3 in amino acids: CASSQYRETTYGYTF. The DNA for the CDR3 is TGCGCCAGCAGCCAATACCGAGAGACAACCTATGGCTACACCTTC.

Here the CDR3 reads CASSLARSTDTQYF. Here the CDR3 DNA reads TGTGCCAGCAGCTTAGCGAGATCCACAGATACGCAGTATTTT. V is TRBV7-2 and J is TRBJ2-3; D gene ambiguous. Germline assignment: CDR1 SGHTA and CDR2 FQGNSA. Trimming shortened V by 0 bases and J by 2 bases, and 6 bases separated the two germline ends. This CDR3 has 14 residues.